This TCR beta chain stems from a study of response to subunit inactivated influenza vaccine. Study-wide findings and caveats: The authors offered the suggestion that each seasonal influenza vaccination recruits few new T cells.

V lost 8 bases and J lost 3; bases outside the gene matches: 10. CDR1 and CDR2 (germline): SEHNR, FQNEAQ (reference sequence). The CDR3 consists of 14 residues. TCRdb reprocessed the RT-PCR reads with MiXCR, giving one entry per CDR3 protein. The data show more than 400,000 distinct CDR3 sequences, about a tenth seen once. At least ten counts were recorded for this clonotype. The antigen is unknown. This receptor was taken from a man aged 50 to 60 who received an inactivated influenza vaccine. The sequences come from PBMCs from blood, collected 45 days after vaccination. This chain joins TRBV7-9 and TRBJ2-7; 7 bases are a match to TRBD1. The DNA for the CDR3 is TGTGCCAGCTCCCCACCGGGACAGCTCTACGAGCAGTACTTC. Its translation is CASSPPGQLYEQYF.